Listed below are T cell receptor beta chains from one sample, sequenced in a study of blood T cell repertoires in COVID-19. Data came from immunoSEQ multiplex PCR; TCRdb stores just in-frame clones and leaves some out. Among 380,000 or so clones listed, approximately 86% were seen once. The specimen sequenced was peripheral blood. The receptors were gathered from a woman aged 60-75 years with COVID-19, enrolled during active disease. CDR3s include the opening cysteine and the closing phenylalanine or tryptophan. The D gene is left open where the match is weak. For some rows the clone size is stated as once, few or many, or as a class when expanded; others skip it.

V	D	J	length	size	DNA	CDR3
TRBV7-2	TRBD1	TRBJ2-7	15	.	TGTGCCAGCAGCTTAGATTCAGGGGGCTATGGCGAGCAGTACTTC	CASSLDSGGYGEQYF
TRBV7-3	TRBD1	TRBJ1-6	15	.	TGTGCCAGCAGCTTCACCGGGACAGGGGATTCACCCCTCCACTTT	CASSFTGTGDSPLHF
TRBV5-5	.	TRBJ1-3	16	.	TGTGCCAGCAGCTTGCTCGGAGGGAAGTCTGGAAACACCATATATTTT	CASSLLGGKSGNTIYF
TRBV5-8	.	TRBJ1-2	14	.	TGTGCCAGCAGCTTGGTAGCTAGTTACTATGGCTACACCTTC	CASSLVASYYGYTF
TRBV6-5	.	TRBJ1-2	15	.	TGTGCCAGCGTAGTTAGCCACGGGAACTATGTTGGCTACACCTTC	CASVVSHGNYVGYTF
TRBV12-3/TRBV12-4	.	TRBJ2-7	12	.	TGTGCCAGCAGTGCGGACAGCTACGAGCAGTACTTC	CASSADSYEQYF
TRBV7-2	TRBD2	TRBJ2-7	14	.	TGTGCCAGCAGCACACTAGCGGGGGGTGTAGAGCAGTACTTC	CASSTLAGGVEQYF
TRBV5-1	.	TRBJ1-1	14	.	TGCGCCAGCAGCTTTACATCTCCGAACACTGAAGCTTTCTTT	CASSFTSPNTEAFF
TRBV30	.	TRBJ1-2	14	.	TGTGCCTGGAGACCCAAACTCAGACGGGATGGCTACACCTTC	CAWRPKLRRDGYTF
TRBV5-1	TRBD1	TRBJ1-2	15	.	TGCGCCAGCAGCTCTAACCCGGCAGGGGGTTATGGCTACACCTTC	CASSSNPAGGYGYTF
TRBV12-5	.	TRBJ1-1	14	.	TGTGCTAGTGGTTCCCGAGGGGGGGGGACTGAAGCTTTCTTT	CASGSRGGGTEAFF
TRBV25-1	.	TRBJ1-1	13	.	TGTGCCAGTCAGGGGCCGATGAACACTGAAGCTTTCTTT	CASQGPMNTEAFF
TRBV12-5	TRBD1	TRBJ2-3	14	.	TGTGCTAGTGGTCGCGGGACAGGAACAGATACGCAGTATTTT	CASGRGTGTDTQYF
TRBV9	.	TRBJ1-4	14	.	TGTGCCAGCAGCTATCTCCCGGTCGATGAAAAACTGTTTTTT	CASSYLPVDEKLFF
TRBV5-3	TRBD1	TRBJ2-3	20	.	TGTGCCAGAAGCTGTGAGACAGGGACCATCTCTACCCCAATCACAGATACGCAGTATTTT	CARSCETGTISTPITDTQYF
TRBV6-4	TRBD1	TRBJ1-6	14	.	TGTGCCAGCAGCCCTGGGACAGTTAATTCACCCCTCCACTTT	CASSPGTVNSPLHF
TRBV11-2	TRBD1	TRBJ2-5	14	.	TGTGCCAGCAGTTTTAATCAGGGGGAAGAGACCCAGTACTTC	CASSFNQGEETQYF
TRBV2	.	TRBJ2-1	17	.	TGTGCCAGCAGTGATCGGTCGTTACAGTTATCCTACAATGAGCAGTTCTTC	CASSDRSLQLSYNEQFF
TRBV29-1	TRBD1	TRBJ2-7	13	.	TGCAGCGTTCGGGACAGTCCGAGCGGCGAGCAGTACTTC	CSVRDSPSGEQYF
TRBV7-6	TRBD1	TRBJ2-5	15	.	TGTGCCAGCAGCCCGGACAGGATCTTACAAGAGACCCAGTACTTC	CASSPDRILQETQYF
TRBV11-3	.	TRBJ2-2	16	.	TGTGCCAGCAGCTTGGGAGGGGGACGGAACACCGGGGAGCTGTTTTTT	CASSLGGGRNTGELFF
TRBV6-6	TRBD1	TRBJ1-1	14	.	TGTGCCAGCAGTTACCGGGGACAGGGCACTGAAGCTTTCTTT	CASSYRGQGTEAFF
TRBV29-1	TRBD1	TRBJ1-2	13	.	TGCAGCGCTGGGACAGGGTCAAACTATGGCTACACCTTC	CSAGTGSNYGYTF
TRBV4-1	TRBD1	TRBJ1-1	15	.	TGCGCCAGCAGCCAAGGAGGACAGGGGAACACTGAAGCTTTCTTT	CASSQGGQGNTEAFF
TRBV30	.	TRBJ1-3	15	.	TGTGCCTGGAGGAAAACAGGGATCTCTGGAAACACCATATATTTT	CAWRKTGISGNTIYF
TRBV4-1	.	TRBJ1-4	16	.	TGCGCCAGCAGCCCGCGACAGGCGAAACCGAATGAAAAACTGTTTTTT	CASSPRQAKPNEKLFF
TRBV4-3	TRBD1	TRBJ2-1	16	.	TGCGCCAGCAGCCAATGGACAGGGGGCATATTCTATGAGCAGTTCTTC	CASSQWTGGIFYEQFF
TRBV2	.	TRBJ2-3	14	.	TGTGCCAGCAGTCACACCATATGGCCAGATACGCAGTATTTT	CASSHTIWPDTQYF
TRBV5-5	TRBD2	TRBJ2-7	19	.	TGTGCCAGCAGCCCGCCTATAGCGGGGGGATTACTAAACTCCTACGAGCAGTACTTC	CASSPPIAGGLLNSYEQYF
TRBV4-2	.	TRBJ1-6	16	.	TGTGCCAGCAGCCAGCAAGCGCGCGGAGATAATTCACCCCTCCACTTT	CASSQQARGDNSPLHF
TRBV28	.	TRBJ1-2	15	.	TGTGCCAGCAGCCAGCAGGGTACCGTCAACTATGGCTACACCTTC	CASSQQGTVNYGYTF
TRBV6-5	.	TRBJ1-1	15	.	TGTGCCAGCAGTTACTCGAGGCTCCTTGCAACTGAAGCTTTCTTT	CASSYSRLLATEAFF
TRBV27	TRBD1	TRBJ1-2	14	.	TGTGCCAGCAGTCCCACGAGGGGGCCGGGGGGCTACACCTTC	CASSPTRGPGGYTF
TRBV15	TRBD1	TRBJ1-4	15	.	TGTGCCACCAGCAGAAATACAGGGGTCGGAGAAAAACTGTTTTTT	CATSRNTGVGEKLFF
TRBV9	TRBD2	TRBJ2-5	14	.	TGTGCCAGCAGCGCGACTAGCGTGGAGGAGACCCAGTACTTC	CASSATSVEETQYF
TRBV5-6	TRBD1	TRBJ1-1	12	.	TGTGCCAGCAGCCCGACAGGGGCTGAAGCTTTCTTT	CASSPTGAEAFF
TRBV6-5	.	TRBJ1-4	14	few	TGTGCCAGCAGTTACGAAGGGGGAAATGAAAAACTGTTTTTT	CASSYEGGNEKLFF
TRBV13	.	TRBJ2-3	11	.	TGTGCCAGCAGCTCAATGGATACGCAGTATTTT	CASSSMDTQYF
TRBV4-2	TRBD2	TRBJ2-1	16	.	TGTGCCAGCAGCCCCACCGCGGGGGATTCCTACAATGAGCAGTTCTTC	CASSPTAGDSYNEQFF
TRBV7-3	TRBD1	TRBJ1-1	16	.	TGTGCCAGCAGCTTAAAGGGTCAGGGGGCGAACACTGAAGCTTTCTTT	CASSLKGQGANTEAFF
TRBV15	.	TRBJ1-6	13	.	TGTGCCACCACCCCCGGGAGGGACTCACCCCTCCACTTT	CATTPGRDSPLHF
TRBV7-2	TRBD2	TRBJ2-1	16	.	TGTGCCAGCAGCCTCCTCTCGGGGGGAGGCTACAATGAGCAGTTCTTC	CASSLLSGGGYNEQFF
TRBV19	.	TRBJ1-2	13	.	TGTGCCAGTAGTACCGACTTAAGCTATGGCTACACCTTC	CASSTDLSYGYTF
TRBV7-8	.	TRBJ1-2	13	.	TGTGCCAGCAGCCGGGACACTCAGGAGGGCTACACCTTC	CASSRDTQEGYTF
TRBV19	.	TRBJ2-3	14	.	TGTGCCAGTAGTAGGGGGGTAAGCACAGATACGCAGTATTTT	CASSRGVSTDTQYF